The clone carrying this TCR beta chain was observed a single time. A junction boundary mismatches the germline segment, possibly from a read error. Three rounds of nested PCR, following a modified ARM-PCR protocol, produced the TCRbeta library. Via MiXCR, TCRdb re-called the multiplex PCR reads, giving one row per CDR3 protein. The data show 60,000 to 85,000 distinct CDR3 sequences, with around 80% seen just once and less than 50% held by the top ten. This sample's RNA came from whole unsorted tissue. Distant lung tissue was collected more than 3 cm away from the tumor edge. CDR1 SGHRS and CDR2 YFSETQ come from the germline V gene. This CDR3 spans 14 amino acids. The data originate from a study of tumor and adjacent non-tumor tissue in lung cancer.

This TCR was sampled from a man between 70 and 80 years old with non-small cell lung cancer. Sequencing was performed on distant non-tumor lung tissue. The V call is TRBV5-1, the J call TRBJ1-2; possibly TRBD1 for D (5 bases). The CDR3 protein is CANSLIGDIYGYSF. The CDR3 coding sequence is TGCGCCAACAGCTTGATAGGGGATATTTATGGCTACTCCTTC.